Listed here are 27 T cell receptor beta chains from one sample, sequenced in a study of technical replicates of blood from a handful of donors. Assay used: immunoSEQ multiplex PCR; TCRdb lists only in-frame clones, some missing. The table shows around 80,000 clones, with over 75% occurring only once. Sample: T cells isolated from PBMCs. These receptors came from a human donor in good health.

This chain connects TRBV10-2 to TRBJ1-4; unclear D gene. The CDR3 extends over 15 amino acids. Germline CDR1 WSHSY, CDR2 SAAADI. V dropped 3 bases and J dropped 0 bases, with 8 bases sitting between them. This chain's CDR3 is CASSEGRTTNEKLFF. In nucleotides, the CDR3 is TGCGCCAGCAGTGAAGGGAGAACAACTAATGAAAAACTGTTTTTT.

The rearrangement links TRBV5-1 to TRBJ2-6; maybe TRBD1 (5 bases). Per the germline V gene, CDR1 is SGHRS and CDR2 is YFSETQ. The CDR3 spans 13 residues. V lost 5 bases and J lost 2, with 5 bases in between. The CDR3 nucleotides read TGCGCCAGCAGGGGGCCTGGGGCCAACGTCCTGACTTTC. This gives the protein CASRGPGANVLTF.

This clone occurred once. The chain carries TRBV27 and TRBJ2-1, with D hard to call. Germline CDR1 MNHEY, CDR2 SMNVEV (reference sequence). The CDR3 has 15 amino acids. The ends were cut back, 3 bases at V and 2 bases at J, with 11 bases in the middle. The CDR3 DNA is TGTGCCAGCAGTTTCCAACCTCAGGCCTACAATGAGCAGTTCTTC. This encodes CASSFQPQAYNEQFF.

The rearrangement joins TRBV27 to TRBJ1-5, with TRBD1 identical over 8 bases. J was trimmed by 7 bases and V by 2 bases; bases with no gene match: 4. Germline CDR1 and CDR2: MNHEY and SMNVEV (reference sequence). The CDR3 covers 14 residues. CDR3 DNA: TGTGCCAGCAGTTTAGACAGGGGACGACAGCCCCAGCATTTT. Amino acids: CASSLDRGRQPQHF.

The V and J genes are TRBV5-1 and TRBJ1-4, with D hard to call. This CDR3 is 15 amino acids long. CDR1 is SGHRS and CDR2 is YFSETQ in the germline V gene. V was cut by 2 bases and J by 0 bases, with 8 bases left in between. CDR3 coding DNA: TGCGCCAGCAGCTTCAACACCGCAACTAATGAAAAACTGTTTTTT. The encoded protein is CASSFNTATNEKLFF.

In nucleotides, the CDR3 is TGTGCCAGCAGCTTAGCGGGAGGAAGCTCCTACGAGCAGTACTTC. It encodes CASSLAGGSSYEQYF. The chain links TRBV7-2 to TRBJ2-7, with D perhaps matching TRBD2 (6 bases). This CDR3 is built from 15 residues. Germline values: CDR1 SGHTA, CDR2 FQGNSA. The V and J ends lost 0 bases and 0 bases respectively, with 9 bases between them.

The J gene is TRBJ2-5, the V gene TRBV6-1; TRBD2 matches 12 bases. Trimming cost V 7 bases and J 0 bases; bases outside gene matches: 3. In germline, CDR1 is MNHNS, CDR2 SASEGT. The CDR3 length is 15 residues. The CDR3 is CASKPSGRDQETQYF. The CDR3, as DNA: TGTGCCAGCAAGCCTAGCGGGAGGGACCAAGAGACCCAGTACTTC.

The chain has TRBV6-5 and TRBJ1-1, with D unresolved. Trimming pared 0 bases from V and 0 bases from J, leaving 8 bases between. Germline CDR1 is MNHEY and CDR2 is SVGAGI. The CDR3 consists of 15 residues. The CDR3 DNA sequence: TGTGCCAGCAGTTACTCCCCCACTTTGAACACTGAAGCTTTCTTT. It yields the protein CASSYSPTLNTEAFF.

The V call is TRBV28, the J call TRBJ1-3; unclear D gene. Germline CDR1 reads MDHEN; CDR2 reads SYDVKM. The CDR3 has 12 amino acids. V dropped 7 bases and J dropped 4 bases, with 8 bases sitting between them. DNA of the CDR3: TGTGCCAGCAATATCGGGGGAAACACCATATATTTT. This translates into CASNIGGNTIYF.

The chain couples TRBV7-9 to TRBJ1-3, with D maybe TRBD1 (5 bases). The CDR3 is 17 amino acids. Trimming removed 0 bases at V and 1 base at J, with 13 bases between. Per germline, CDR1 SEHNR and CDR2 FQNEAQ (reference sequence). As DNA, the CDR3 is TGTGCCAGCAGCTTAGCGCAGTACGCAGGGTCTGGAAACACCATATATTTT. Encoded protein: CASSLAQYAGSGNTIYF. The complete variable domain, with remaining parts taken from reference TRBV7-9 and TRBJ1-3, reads DTGVSQNPRHKITKRGQNVTFRCDPISEHNRLYWYRQTLGQGPEFLTYFQNEAQLEKSRLLSDRFSAERPKGSFSTLEIQRTEQGDSAMYLCASSLAQYAGSGNTIYFGEGSWLTVV.

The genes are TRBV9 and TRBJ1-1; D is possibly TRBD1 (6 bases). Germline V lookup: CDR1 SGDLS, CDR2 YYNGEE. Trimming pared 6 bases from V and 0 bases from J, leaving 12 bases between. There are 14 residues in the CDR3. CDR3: CASTPGALNTEAFF. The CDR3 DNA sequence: TGTGCCAGCACCCCAGGGGCGTTGAACACTGAAGCTTTCTTT. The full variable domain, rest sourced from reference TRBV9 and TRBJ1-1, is DSGVTQTPKHLITATGQRVTLRCSPRSGDLSVYWYQQSLDQGLQFLIQYYNGEERAKGNILERFSAQQFPDLHSELNLSSLELGDSALYFCASTPGALNTEAFFGQGTRLTVV.

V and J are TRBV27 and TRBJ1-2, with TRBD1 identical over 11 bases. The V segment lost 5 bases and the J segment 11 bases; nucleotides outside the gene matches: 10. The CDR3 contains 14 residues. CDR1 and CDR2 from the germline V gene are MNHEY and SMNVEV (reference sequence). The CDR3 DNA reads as TGTGCCAGCAGTCTACACCCGGACAGGGGGCGATACACCTTC. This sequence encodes CASSLHPDRGRYTF.

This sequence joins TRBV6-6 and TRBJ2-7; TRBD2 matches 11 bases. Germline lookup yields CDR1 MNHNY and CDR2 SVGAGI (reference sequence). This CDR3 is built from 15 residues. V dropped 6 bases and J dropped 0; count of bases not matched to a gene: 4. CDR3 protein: CASRKGTSGSYEQYF. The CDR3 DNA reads TGTGCCAGCAGGAAGGGGACTAGCGGCTCCTACGAGCAGTACTTC.

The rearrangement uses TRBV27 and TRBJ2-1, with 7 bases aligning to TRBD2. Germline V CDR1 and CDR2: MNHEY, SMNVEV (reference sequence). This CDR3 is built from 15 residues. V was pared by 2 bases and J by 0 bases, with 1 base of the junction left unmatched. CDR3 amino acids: CASSLASGSYNEQFF. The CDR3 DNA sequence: TGTGCCAGCAGTTTAGCTAGCGGCTCCTACAATGAGCAGTTCTTC.

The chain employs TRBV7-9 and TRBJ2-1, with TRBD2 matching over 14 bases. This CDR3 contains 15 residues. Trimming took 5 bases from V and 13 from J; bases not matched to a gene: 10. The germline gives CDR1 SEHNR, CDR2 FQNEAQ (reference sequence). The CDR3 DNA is TGTGCCAGCAGCCAAAGACTAGCGGGAGGGCCGGATCAGTTCTTC. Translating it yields CASSQRLAGGPDQFF.

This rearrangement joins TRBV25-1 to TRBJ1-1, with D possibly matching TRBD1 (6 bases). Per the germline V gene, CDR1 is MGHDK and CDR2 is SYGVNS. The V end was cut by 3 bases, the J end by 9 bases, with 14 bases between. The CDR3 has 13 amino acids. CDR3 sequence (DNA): TGTGCCAGCAGTGACAGGGGAGTGGAAAAAGCTTTCTTT. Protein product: CASSDRGVEKAFF.

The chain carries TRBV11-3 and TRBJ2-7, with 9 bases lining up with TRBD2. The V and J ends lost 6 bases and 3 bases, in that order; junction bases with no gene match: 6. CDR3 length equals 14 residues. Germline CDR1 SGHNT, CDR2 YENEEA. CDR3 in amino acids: CASSYHSGSYEQYF. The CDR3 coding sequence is TGTGCCAGCAGTTACCATAGCGGGAGCTACGAGCAGTACTTC.

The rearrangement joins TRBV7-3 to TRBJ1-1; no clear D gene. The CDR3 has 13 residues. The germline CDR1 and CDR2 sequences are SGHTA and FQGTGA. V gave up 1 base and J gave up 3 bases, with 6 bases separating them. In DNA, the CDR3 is TGTGCCAGCAGCTTAAGCGGGGACACTGAAGCTTTCTTT. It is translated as CASSLSGDTEAFF.

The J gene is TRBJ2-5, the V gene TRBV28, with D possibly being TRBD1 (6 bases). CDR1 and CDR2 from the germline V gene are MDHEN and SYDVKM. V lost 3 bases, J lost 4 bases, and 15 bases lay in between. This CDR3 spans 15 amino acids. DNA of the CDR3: TGTGCCAGCAGTTTTGAACAGGGAGAAGGAGAGACCCAGTACTTC. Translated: CASSFEQGEGETQYF.

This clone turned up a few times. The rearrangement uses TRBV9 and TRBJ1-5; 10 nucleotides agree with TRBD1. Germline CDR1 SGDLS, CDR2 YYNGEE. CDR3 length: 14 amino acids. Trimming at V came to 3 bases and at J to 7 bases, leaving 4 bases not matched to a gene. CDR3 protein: CASSADRGYQPQHF. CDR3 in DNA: TGTGCCAGCAGCGCGGACAGGGGGTACCAGCCCCAGCATTTT.

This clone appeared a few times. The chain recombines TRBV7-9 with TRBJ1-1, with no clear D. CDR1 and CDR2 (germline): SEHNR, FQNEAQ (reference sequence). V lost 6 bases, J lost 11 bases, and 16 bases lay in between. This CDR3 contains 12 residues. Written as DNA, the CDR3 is TGTGCCAGCAGTCTTGACTCCGTTGAGGCTTTCTTT. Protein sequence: CASSLDSVEAFF.

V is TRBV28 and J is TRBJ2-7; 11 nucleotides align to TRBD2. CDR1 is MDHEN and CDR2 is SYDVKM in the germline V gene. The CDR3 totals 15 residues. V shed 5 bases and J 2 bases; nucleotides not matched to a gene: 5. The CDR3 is CASSRIAGGPYEQYF. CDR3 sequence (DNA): TGTGCCAGCAGTCGAATAGCGGGAGGGCCCTACGAGCAGTACTTC.

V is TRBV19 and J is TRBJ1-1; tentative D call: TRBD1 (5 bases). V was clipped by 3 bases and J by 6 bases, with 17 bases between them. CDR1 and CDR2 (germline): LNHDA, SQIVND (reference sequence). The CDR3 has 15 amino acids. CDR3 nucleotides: TGTGCCAGTAGTATCGGTGCAGGGACTTCCTCTGAAGCTTTCTTT. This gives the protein CASSIGAGTSSEAFF. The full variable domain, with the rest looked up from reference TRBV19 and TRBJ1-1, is DGGITQSPKYLFRKEGQNVTLSCEQNLNHDAMYWYRQDPGQGLRLIYYSQIVNDFQKGDIAEGYSVSREKKESFPLTVTSAQKNPTAFYLCASSIGAGTSSEAFFGQGTRLTVV.

CDR3 loop: CASSLGLGRALNEQYF. CDR3 coding DNA: TGTGCCAGCAGCTTAGGCCTTGGGAGGGCCTTAAACGAGCAGTACTTC. This rearrangement joins TRBV13 to TRBJ2-7; 7 positions match TRBD2. The trim removed 0 bases at V and 5 bases at J, leaving 10 bases unmatched. The CDR3 is 16 residues long. The V gene's germline CDR1 is PRHDT and CDR2 FYEKMQ (reference sequence).

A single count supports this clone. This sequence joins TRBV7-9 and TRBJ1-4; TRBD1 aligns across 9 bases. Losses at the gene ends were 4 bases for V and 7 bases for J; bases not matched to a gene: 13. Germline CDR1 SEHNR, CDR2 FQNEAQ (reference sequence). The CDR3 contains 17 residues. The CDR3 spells CASSSFFSGTGSEKLFF. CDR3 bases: TGTGCCAGCAGCTCGTTCTTTTCCGGGACAGGGTCTGAAAAACTGTTTTTT.

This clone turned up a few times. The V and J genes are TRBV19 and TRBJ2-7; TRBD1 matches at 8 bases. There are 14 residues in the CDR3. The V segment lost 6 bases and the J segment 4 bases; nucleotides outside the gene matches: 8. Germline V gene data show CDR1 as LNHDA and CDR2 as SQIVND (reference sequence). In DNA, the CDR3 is TGTGCCAGTAGCTATCAGGGGGCCAGATACGAGCAGTACTTC. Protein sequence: CASSYQGARYEQYF.

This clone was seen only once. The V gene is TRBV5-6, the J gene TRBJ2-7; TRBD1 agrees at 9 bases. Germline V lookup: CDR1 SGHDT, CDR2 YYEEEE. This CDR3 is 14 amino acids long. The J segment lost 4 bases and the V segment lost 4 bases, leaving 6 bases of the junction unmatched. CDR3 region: CASSPDRGRYEQYF. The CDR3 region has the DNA TGTGCCAGCAGCCCGGACAGGGGACGGTACGAGCAGTACTTC.